These 23 T cell receptor beta chains originate from one sample sequenced in a study of blood T cells in healthy people across ages. With a J-beta primer mix and a sample-barcoded 5' primer, a second PCR ran about 7 to 11 cycles. TCRdb passed the 5' RACE reads through MiXCR, listing each CDR3 protein once. The table lists 500,000 to 700,000 distinct CDR3 sequences, under 30% of them singletons. The source material was blood. These receptors came from a woman aged 80 or over in good health.

The rearrangement links TRBV7-2 to TRBJ2-4, with D perhaps TRBD2 (6 bases). The J call may be mistaken, given a closer DNA end match to TRBJ2-7. Germline-derived CDR1 and CDR2 are SGHTA and FQGNSA. This CDR3 has 13 residues. The CDR3 loop reads CASSPGGVYEQYF. DNA of the CDR3: TGTGCCAGCAGCCCAGGAGGGGTCTACGAGCAGTACTTC.

Comment on this clonotype: A read error may explain this, as a much larger clone is one base away. The chain uses TRBV5-1 and TRBJ1-1; D not resolved. Looked up from germline, CDR1 is SGHRS and CDR2 is YFSETQ. This CDR3 is 11 amino acids long. V was cut by 10 bases and J by 7 bases, with 14 bases left in between. CDR3 coding DNA: TGCGCCGGCAAGATGGCAGGTGAAGCTTTCTTT. Protein product: CAGKMAGEAFF.

The chain employs TRBV7-9 and TRBJ1-1; perhaps TRBD1 as D (5 bases). Trimming shortened V by 1 base and J by 1 base, and 13 bases separated the two germline ends. The CDR3 runs to 16 residues. CDR1 and CDR2 from the germline V gene are SEHNR and FQNEAQ (reference sequence). As DNA, the CDR3 is TGTGCCAGCAGCTTAGATCCGTTTAGGGGGAACACTGAAGCTTTCTTT. Protein sequence: CASSLDPFRGNTEAFF.

This chain uses TRBV7-9 with TRBJ1-2; D perhaps matches TRBD1 (5 bases). V shed 5 bases and J shed 3 bases, with 19 bases lying between them. CDR3 length: 16 amino acids. Germline lookup yields CDR1 SEHNR and CDR2 FQNEAQ (reference sequence). The CDR3 loop reads CASSPLQGLGDYGYTF. CDR3 coding DNA: TGTGCCAGCAGCCCCCTCCAGGGATTGGGGGACTATGGCTACACCTTC.

This clonotype was seen ten or more times. The chain carries TRBV3-1 and TRBJ2-7, with unresolved D. V was pared by 4 bases and J by 3 bases, with 13 bases between. The germline V gene has CDR1 LGHDT and CDR2 YNNKEL (reference sequence). The CDR3 consists of 14 residues. In nucleotides, the CDR3 is TGTGCCAGCAGCCTTACGCGCGTGGGCTACGAGCAGTACTTC. Encoded protein: CASSLTRVGYEQYF.

There are many counts of this clonotype. This rearrangement joins TRBV24-1 to TRBJ2-1, with D possibly being TRBD2 (7 bases). CDR1 is KGHDR and CDR2 is SFDVKD in the germline V gene. Deletions cut 5 bases from V and 0 bases from J, with 13 bases between. The CDR3 contains 16 residues. For the CDR3, the DNA is TGTGCCACCAGTGCGGCGGGGGCGAGCTCCTACAATGAGCAGTTCTTC. This translates into CATSAAGASSYNEQFF.

This clonotype was observed many times. The chain joins TRBV20-1 to TRBJ1-2, with a tentative D call TRBD1 (6 bases). Trimming left V 3 bases short and J 3 bases short, with 14 bases between. This CDR3 contains 14 residues. CDR1 is DFQATT and CDR2 is SNEGSKA in the germline V gene (reference sequence). DNA for the CDR3: TGCAGTGCTAGTTTTGGGACACCCGACTATGGCTACACCTTC. This gives the protein CSASFGTPDYGYTF.

This clonotype appeared many times. The V call is TRBV9, the J call TRBJ2-3; D remains ambiguous. The CDR3 extends over 14 amino acids. Germline-derived CDR1 and CDR2 are SGDLS and YYNGEE. V gave up 0 bases and J gave up 3 bases, with 8 bases separating them. Here the CDR3 DNA reads TGTGCCAGCAGCGTAGGGATTAGTACAGATACGCAGTATTTT. Translating gives CASSVGISTDTQYF.

V gene TRBV28 combines with J gene TRBJ1-2; D possibly corresponds to TRBD1 (5 bases). Trimming removed 7 bases from V and 4 bases from J, with 13 bases in between. CDR1 and CDR2 from the germline V gene are MDHEN and SYDVKM. This CDR3 spans 13 amino acids. The chain's CDR3 is CASTLGRVYGYTF. The DNA of the CDR3 is TGTGCCAGCACACTGGGCAGGGTCTATGGCTACACCTTC.

V is TRBV20-1 and J is TRBJ2-1; D not certain. The V and J ends lost 6 bases and 8 bases respectively, with 20 bases between them. The CDR3 is 14 residues long. CDR1 and CDR2 (germline): DFQATT, SNEGSKA (reference sequence). The DNA for the CDR3 is TGCAGTGCCGATATAGACCTCTCCCACGATGAGCAGTTCTTC. Protein sequence: CSADIDLSHDEQFF.

This chain uses TRBV19 with TRBJ1-4; weak D call: TRBD1 (6 bases). Trimming cost V 3 bases and J 1 base, with 12 bases left between them. Per the germline V gene, CDR1 is LNHDA and CDR2 is SQIVND (reference sequence). The CDR3 runs 16 residues. The CDR3 nucleotides read TGTGCCAGTAGTATGAATCAACAGGGAACTAATGAAAAACTGTTTTTT. Its protein is CASSMNQQGTNEKLFF.

The gene calls are TRBV9 and TRBJ1-1; D may be TRBD1 (5 bases). Trimming cost V 0 bases and J 2 bases, with 11 bases left between them. The CDR3 has 15 residues. Germline V lookup: CDR1 SGDLS, CDR2 YYNGEE. The CDR3 region is CASSVGVRDNTEAFF. The DNA of the CDR3 is TGTGCCAGCAGCGTAGGTGTACGGGACAACACTGAAGCTTTCTTT.

This clonotype has a count of ten or more. This chain joins TRBV5-6 and TRBJ2-5; TRBD1 aligns across 7 bases. The CDR3 loop spans 14 amino acids. Germline assignment: CDR1 SGHDT and CDR2 YYEEEE. V trimming: 2 bases; J trimming: 2 bases; junction bases outside the gene matches: 3. Here the CDR3 reads CASSFGTEQETQYF. The CDR3 nucleotides are TGTGCCAGCAGCTTCGGGACAGAACAAGAGACCCAGTACTTC. Full variable domain (remainder filled in from reference TRBV5-6 and TRBJ2-5): DAGVTQSPTHLIKTRGQQVTLRCSPKSGHDTVSWYQQALGQGPQFIFQYYEEEERQRGNFPDRFSGHQFPNYSSELNVNALLLGDSALYLCASSFGTEQETQYFGPGTRLLVL.

On this clonotype: This may come from a read error, since a much larger clone is one base off. This chain links TRBV30 with TRBJ1-2; D is possibly TRBD1 (6 bases). Trimming took 4 bases from V and 8 from J, leaving 26 bases between them. From germline, CDR1 is GTSNPN and CDR2 SVGIG (reference sequence). The CDR3 extends over 16 amino acids. The CDR3, as DNA: TGTGCCTGGAATACTTTCGGGACAAGGGGATCGAGAGGCTACACCTTC. It specifies CAWNTFGTRGSRGYTF.

This clonotype has a count of ten or more. This chain joins TRBV4-2 and TRBJ2-5; D call uncertain. Germline CDR1 LGHNA, CDR2 YNFKEQ. The CDR3 extends over 12 amino acids. The germline V and J ends were trimmed by 0 bases and 5 bases, with 4 bases remaining between them. The CDR3 loop is CASSQERETQYF. In DNA form, the CDR3 reads TGTGCCAGCAGCCAAGAACGGGAGACCCAGTACTTC.

This clonotype was counted many times. The chain employs TRBV3-1 and TRBJ2-7, with D perhaps matching TRBD1 (6 bases). The CDR3 runs 14 residues. V dropped 4 bases and J dropped 0 bases, with 10 bases sitting between them. Germline V lookup: CDR1 LGHDT, CDR2 YNNKEL (reference sequence). Here the CDR3 reads CASSPTGSSYEQYF. The CDR3 DNA reads TGTGCCAGCAGCCCAACAGGGTCCTCCTACGAGCAGTACTTC.

This clonotype was observed many times. The genes are TRBV4-2 and TRBJ1-1; D unresolved. V was trimmed by 4 bases and J by 5 bases, leaving 11 bases between them. The CDR3 has 13 residues. Germline CDR1 and CDR2: LGHNA and YNFKEQ. The CDR3 nucleotides read TGTGCCAGCAGCCTAAAGCCCGGTACTGAAGCTTTCTTT. It is translated as CASSLKPGTEAFF.

This clonotype was found a few times. The rearrangement uses TRBV5-6 and TRBJ1-6; weak D call: TRBD1 (6 bases). The CDR3 spans 16 residues. V was trimmed by 4 bases and J by 7 bases, leaving 18 bases between them. In germline, CDR1 is SGHDT, CDR2 YYEEEE. The CDR3 DNA follows: TGTGCCAGCAGCCGGTCAGGGGCAGGTGGAAATTCACCCCTCCACTTT. It specifies CASSRSGAGGNSPLHF.

About this clonotype itself: This may come from a read error, since a much larger clone is one base off. This rearrangement joins TRBV4-1 to TRBJ1-4; D is possibly TRBD1 (5 bases). The CDR3 totals 15 residues. Germline V gene data show CDR1 as MGHRA and CDR2 as YSYEKL. The CDR3: CASSQDRTTNEKRFF. CDR3 in DNA: TGCGCCAGCAGCCAAGACAGGACAACTAATGAAAAACGGTTTTTT.

This clonotype was seen only once. A much larger clonotype is one base distant, so this may be a read error. The chain combines TRBV28 with TRBJ2-1, with D perhaps TRBD2 (5 bases). The V gene's germline CDR1 is MDHEN and CDR2 SYDVKM. The CDR3 length is 14 residues. The CDR3 sequence is CVSSSGSANNEQFF. Here the CDR3 DNA reads TGTGTCAGCAGTTCAGGTAGCGCGAACAATGAGCAGTTCTTC.

Comments on this clonotype: This may be a read error: a much more frequent sequence differs by one nucleotide. This chain links TRBV29-1 with TRBJ2-5; possible D gene TRBD2, 5 bases. The germline CDR1 and CDR2 sequences are SQVTM and ANQGSEA. The CDR3 covers 14 residues. V was shortened by 8 bases and J by 9 bases, with 25 bases between the two germline ends. For the CDR3, the DNA is TGCAGCAAGAGCTCTGGAGGCGGATCCCGGTCCCAGTACTTC. This codes for CSKSSGGGSRSQYF.

Concerning this clonotype itself: Just one base apart from a much larger clone, this may be a read error. The rearrangement uses TRBV21-1 and TRBJ2-3; the listed D gene, TRBD1, was not tested against the DNA. TRBV21-1 is reported as a pseudogene. The CDR3 sequence is 16 residues long. The CDR3 here is CASSKERGAIHDTQYF. CDR3 DNA sequence: TGTGCCAGCAGCAAAGAGAGGGGCGCAATTCATGATACGCAGTATTTT.

This clonotype was counted at least ten times. The rearrangement joins TRBV5-1 to TRBJ1-1; D is undetermined. This CDR3 has 14 amino acids. Germline V gene sequence: CDR1 SGHRS, CDR2 YFSETQ. Trimming stripped 3 bases from V and 4 bases from J, with 13 bases between. CDR3 sequence reads: CASSSGLYSTEAFF. Written as DNA, the CDR3 is TGCGCCAGCAGCTCGGGTCTATACAGCACTGAAGCTTTCTTT.